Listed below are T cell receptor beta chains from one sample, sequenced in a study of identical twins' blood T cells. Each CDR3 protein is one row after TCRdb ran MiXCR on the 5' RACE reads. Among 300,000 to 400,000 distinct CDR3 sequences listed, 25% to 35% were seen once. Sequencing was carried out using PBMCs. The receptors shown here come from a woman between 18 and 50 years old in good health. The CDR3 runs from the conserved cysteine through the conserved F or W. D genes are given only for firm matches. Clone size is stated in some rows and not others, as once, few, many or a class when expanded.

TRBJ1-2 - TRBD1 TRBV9 TGTGCCAGCAGCTCGGCGGCGGGACAGGGCGCTTCTAACTATGGCTACACCTTC CASSSAAGQGASNYGYTF
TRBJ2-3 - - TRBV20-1 TGCAGTGCTAGAGATGTGGATCGCCCAGGCACAGATACGCAGTATTTT CSARDVDRPGTDTQYF
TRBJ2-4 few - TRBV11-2 TGTGCCAGCAGCTTAGATACGGTAGCCATTCAGTACTTC CASSLDTVAIQYF
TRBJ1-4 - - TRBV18 TGTGCCAGCTCACCAACGGGGCTGAATGAAAAACTGTTTTTT CASSPTGLNEKLFF
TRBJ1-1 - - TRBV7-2 TGTGCCAGCAGCGGGGGGGGACACCTTGAAGCTTTCTTT CASSGGGHLEAFF
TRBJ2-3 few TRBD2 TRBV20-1 TGCAGTGCTAGAGATCTCGGGCTAGCGGGGGGTAATAGTAGGGATACGCAGTATTTT CSARDLGLAGGNSRDTQYF
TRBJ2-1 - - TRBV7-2 TGTACCAGCAGCTTTTCGGGGTCTTCCTACAATGAGCAGTTCTTC CTSSFSGSSYNEQFF
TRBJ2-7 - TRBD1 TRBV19 TGTGCCAGTCGACAGGGGCCAGGTGGTTCCTACGAGCAGTACTTT CASRQGPGGSYEQYF
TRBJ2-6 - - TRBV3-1 TGTGCCAGCGGCGGACAGAATTCTGGGGCCAACGTCCTGACTTTC CASGGQNSGANVLTF
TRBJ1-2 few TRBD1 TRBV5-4 TGTGCCAGCAGAGGAGGGGGCGGCTACACCTTC CASRGGGGYTF
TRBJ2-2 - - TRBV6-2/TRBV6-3 TGTGCCAGCACCCCCAGGCCGTCAGGGGAGCTGTTTTTT CASTPRPSGELFF
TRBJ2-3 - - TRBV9 TGTGCCAGCAGCGTAGCTGGGGGACACACAGATACGCAGTATTTT CASSVAGGHTDTQYF
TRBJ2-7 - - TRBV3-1 TGTGCCAGCAGCCAAGCCCACGAGCAGTACTTC CASSQAHEQYF
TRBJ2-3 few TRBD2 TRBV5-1 TGCGCCAGCAGCTTCGGGGGGAGCTACACAGATACGCAGTATTTT CASSFGGSYTDTQYF
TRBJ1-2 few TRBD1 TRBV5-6 TGTGCCAGCAGCTTGGACAGGGGCCCTCTTAACTATGGCTACACCTTC CASSLDRGPLNYGYTF
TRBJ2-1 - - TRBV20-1 TGCAGTGCTCGTCTTCGGATGGTAAATGAGCAGTTCTTC CSARLRMVNEQFF
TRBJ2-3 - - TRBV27 TGTGCCAGCAGTCTAACCGACGGCGGCGCGCCCCAGTATTTT CASSLTDGGAPQYF
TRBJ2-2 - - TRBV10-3 TGTGCCATCAGTGATTTTAGCGTGAACACCGGGGAGCTGTTTTTT CAISDFSVNTGELFF
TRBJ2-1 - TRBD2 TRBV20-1 TGCAGTGCTAGCACTAGCGGGAGGGCCTACAATGAGCAGTTCTTC CSASTSGRAYNEQFF
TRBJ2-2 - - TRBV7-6 TGTGCCAACAGCTTATTCCCTAGCGCCTACACCGGGGAGCTGTTTTTT CANSLFPSAYTGELFF
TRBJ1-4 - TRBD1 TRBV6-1 TGTGCCAGCAGTGAGGACAGGGAGTGGGAAAAACTGTTTTTT CASSEDREWEKLFF
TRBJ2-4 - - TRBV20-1 TGCAGTGCTAGAGATTCGAGGGCCTCATTTCAGTACTTC CSARDSRASFQYF
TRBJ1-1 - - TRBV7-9 TGTGCCAGCAGCTTAGGAAATTATGGCACTGAAGCTTTCTTT CASSLGNYGTEAFF
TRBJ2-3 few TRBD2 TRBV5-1 TGCGCCAGCAGCTTGGCGGGGGGAATCACAGATACGCAGTATTTT CASSLAGGITDTQYF
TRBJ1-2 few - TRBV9 TGTGCCAGCAGCACTGGGACCATCGGGGGCTACACCTTC CASSTGTIGGYTF
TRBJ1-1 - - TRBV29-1 TGCAGCGCCGAGGGGGGTAACACTGAATCTTTCTTT CSAEGGNTESFF
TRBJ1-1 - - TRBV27 TGTGCCAGCAGTTCATGGGTTTGGGTAGCTTTCTTT CASSSWVWVAFF
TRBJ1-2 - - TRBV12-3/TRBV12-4 TGTGCCAGCAGTTTCCGGTGGTCAGGAGATGGCTACACCTTC CASSFRWSGDGYTF
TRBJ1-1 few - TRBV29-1 TGCAGCGTTGACAGGCTTCGTTCCTTCTTT CSVDRLRSFF
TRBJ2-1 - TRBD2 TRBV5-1 TGCGCCAGCAGCTTGGCCAGCGGGGGATCCTACAATGAGCAGTTCTTC CASSLASGGSYNEQFF
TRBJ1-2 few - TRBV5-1 TGCGCCAGCAGCCCTGCAGGGGCACGAGGCTACACCTTC CASSPAGARGYTF
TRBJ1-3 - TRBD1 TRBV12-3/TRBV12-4 TGTGCCAGCAGCGTGGGACAGCGAGGAAACACCATATATTTT CASSVGQRGNTIYF
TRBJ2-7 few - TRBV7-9 TGTGCCAGCAGCTTAGACGAGACTATTCCCTACGAGCAGTACTTC CASSLDETIPYEQYF
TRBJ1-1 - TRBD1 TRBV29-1 TGCAGCGTTCCCCTACAGGGGGAAGCTTTCTTT CSVPLQGEAFF